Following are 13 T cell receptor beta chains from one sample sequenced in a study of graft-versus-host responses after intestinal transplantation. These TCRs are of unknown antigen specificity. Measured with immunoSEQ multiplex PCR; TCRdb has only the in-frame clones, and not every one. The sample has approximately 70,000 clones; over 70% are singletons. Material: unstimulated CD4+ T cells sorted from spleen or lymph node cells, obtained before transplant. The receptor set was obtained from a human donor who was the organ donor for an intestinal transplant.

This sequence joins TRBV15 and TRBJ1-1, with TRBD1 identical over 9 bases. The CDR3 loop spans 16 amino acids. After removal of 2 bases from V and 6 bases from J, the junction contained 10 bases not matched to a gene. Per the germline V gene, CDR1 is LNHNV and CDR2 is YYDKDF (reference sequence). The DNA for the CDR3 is TGTGCCACCAGCAGACTGTTTAAAACAGGGGGCTCTGAAGCTTTCTTT. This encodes CATSRLFKTGGSEAFF.

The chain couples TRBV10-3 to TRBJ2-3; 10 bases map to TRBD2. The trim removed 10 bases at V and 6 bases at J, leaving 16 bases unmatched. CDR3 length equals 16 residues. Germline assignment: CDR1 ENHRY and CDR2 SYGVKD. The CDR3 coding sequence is TGTGCCACAAGGCGGGGTAGCGGGGGGCCGGGGGATACGCAGTATTTT. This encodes CATRRGSGGPGDTQYF.

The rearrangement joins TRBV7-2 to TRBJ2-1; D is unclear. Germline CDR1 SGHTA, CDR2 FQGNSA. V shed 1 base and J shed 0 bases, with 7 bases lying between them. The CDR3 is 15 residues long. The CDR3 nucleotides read TGTGCCAGCAGCTTAGACCGAGGCTCCTACAATGAGCAGTTCTTC. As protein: CASSLDRGSYNEQFF.

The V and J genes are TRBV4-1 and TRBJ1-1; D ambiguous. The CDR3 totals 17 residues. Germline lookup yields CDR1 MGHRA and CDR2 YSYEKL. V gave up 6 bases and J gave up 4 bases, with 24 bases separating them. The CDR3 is CASRRTVGILGSTEAFF. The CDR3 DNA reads TGCGCCAGCAGACGCACGGTTGGGATACTAGGTAGCACTGAAGCTTTCTTT.

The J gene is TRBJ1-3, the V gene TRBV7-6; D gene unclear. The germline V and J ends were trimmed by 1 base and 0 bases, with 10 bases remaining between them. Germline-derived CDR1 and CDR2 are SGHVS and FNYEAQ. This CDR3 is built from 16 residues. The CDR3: CASSLELGFSGNTIYF. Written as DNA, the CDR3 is TGTGCCAGCAGCTTAGAATTGGGCTTCTCTGGAAACACCATATATTTT.

CDR3 sequence (DNA): TGTGCCAGTAGGGGGGACAGGGCGAACACCGGGGAGCTGTTTTTT. Translating it yields CASRGDRANTGELFF. The chain is built from TRBV19 and TRBJ2-2; 9 bases match TRBD1. After removal of 6 bases from V and 0 bases from J, the junction contained 2 bases not matched to a gene. Germline V gives CDR1 LNHDA, CDR2 SQIVND (reference sequence). The CDR3 contains 15 residues.

The CDR3 nucleotides read TGTGCCAGCTCACCATCAGGGGGGAAGAACTACGAGCAGTACGTC. Its translation is CASSPSGGKNYEQYV. The chain is built from TRBV18 and TRBJ2-7, with D perhaps TRBD1 (7 bases). Trimming cost V 2 bases and J 3 bases, with 14 bases left between them. Germline V gene data show CDR1 as KGHSH and CDR2 as LQKENI. The CDR3 is 15 amino acids.

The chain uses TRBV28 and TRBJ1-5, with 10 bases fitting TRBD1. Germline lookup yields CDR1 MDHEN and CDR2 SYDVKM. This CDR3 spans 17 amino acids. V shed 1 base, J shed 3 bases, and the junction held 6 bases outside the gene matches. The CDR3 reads CASSLSRTGGSNQPQHF. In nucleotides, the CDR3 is TGTGCCAGCAGTTTATCCAGGACAGGGGGGTCCAATCAGCCCCAGCATTTT.

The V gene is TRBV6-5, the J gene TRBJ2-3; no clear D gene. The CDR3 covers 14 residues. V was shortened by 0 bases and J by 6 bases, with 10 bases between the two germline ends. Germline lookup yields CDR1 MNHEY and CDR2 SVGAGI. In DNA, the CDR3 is TGTGCCAGCAGTTACTCCGAGTTCTCCGATACGCAGTATTTT. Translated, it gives CASSYSEFSDTQYF.

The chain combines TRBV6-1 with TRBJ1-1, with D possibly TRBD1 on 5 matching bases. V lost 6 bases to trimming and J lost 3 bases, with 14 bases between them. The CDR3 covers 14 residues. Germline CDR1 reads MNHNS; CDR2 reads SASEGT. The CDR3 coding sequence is TGTGCCAGCAGGACGGGGGGAGGGGACACTGAAGCTTTCTTT. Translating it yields CASRTGGGDTEAFF.

Written as DNA, the CDR3 is TGCGCCAGCAGCGTCCGACAGGGGGTCGGCGACAATGAGCAGTTCTTC. This translates into CASSVRQGVGDNEQFF. This rearrangement joins TRBV5-1 to TRBJ2-1, with 9 bases aligning to TRBD1. J gave up 5 bases and V 4 bases, and 10 bases lay outside the gene matches. The CDR3 contains 16 residues. Germline CDR1 and CDR2: SGHRS and YFSETQ.

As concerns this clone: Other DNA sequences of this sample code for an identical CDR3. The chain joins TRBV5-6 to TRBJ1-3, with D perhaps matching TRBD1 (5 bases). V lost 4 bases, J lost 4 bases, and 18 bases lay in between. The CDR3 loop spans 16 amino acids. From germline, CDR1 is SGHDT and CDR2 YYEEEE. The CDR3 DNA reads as TGTGCCAGCAGCCCGACTCGACAGAATTCCGGAAACACCATATATTTT. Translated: CASSPTRQNSGNTIYF.

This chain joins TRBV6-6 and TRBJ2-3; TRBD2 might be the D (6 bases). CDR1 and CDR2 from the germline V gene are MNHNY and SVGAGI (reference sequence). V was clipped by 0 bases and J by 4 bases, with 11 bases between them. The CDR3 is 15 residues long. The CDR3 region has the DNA TGTGCCAGCAGTTACTCGACGGGACTGTCAGATACGCAGTATTTT. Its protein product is CASSYSTGLSDTQYF.